This T cell receptor (beta chain) is drawn from a study of blood T cell repertoires in COVID-19. About the study: T cells, B-cell-depleted T cells, or PBMCs supplied cDNA or gDNA.

The assay was immunoSEQ multiplex PCR, and TCRdb's table has in-frame clones only and misses some. The sample consists of about 180,000 clones, around four fifths of them appearing once. Enrolled during active infection, Seattle patients were then followed longitudinally. Per germline, CDR1 MRHNA and CDR2 SNTAGT. V shed 6 bases and J 7 bases; nucleotides not matched to a gene: 6. CDR3 length: 13 residues. Material for sequencing was peripheral blood. This sequence joins TRBV6-4 and TRBJ1-2; TRBD1 aligns across 9 bases. This TCR came from a woman in her 70s with COVID-19, enrolled during active disease. CDR3 DNA sequence: TGTGCCAGCAGCCGGGACAGGGTCGCTGGCTACACCTTC. Translated, it gives CASSRDRVAGYTF.